This T cell receptor (beta chain) was identified in a study of T cell responses to AZD1222 COVID-19 vaccine. Study-level points and caveats: The peak T cell response came first, and repertoires were sampled only after it. White British ancestry dominated among donors, who included more females, and clonal diversity was possibly underestimated.

For this clone: Its antigen is unknown.

TCRdb's table, derived via immunoSEQ multiplex PCR, lists solely in-frame clones and lacks some. This sample yields about 150,000 clones, of which about 92% are seen a single time; approximately 3.4% belongs to the top ten. Recipients boosted at about 4 weeks or about 12 weeks are pooled. There are 14 residues in the CDR3. Germline CDR1 and CDR2: MDHEN and SYDVKM. V gave up 6 bases and J gave up 4 bases, with 15 bases separating them. The J gene is TRBJ1-1, the V gene TRBV28; D is uncertain. The TCR comes from an adult who received the AZD1222 COVID-19 vaccine. The sequenced sample was peripheral blood, obtained 28 days after the second AZD1222 dose. CDR3 loop: CASRRRGPGTEAFF. DNA of the CDR3: TGTGCCAGCAGGCGGAGAGGGCCGGGCACTGAAGCTTTCTTT. The full variable domain, rest sourced from reference TRBV28 and TRBJ1-1, is DVKVTQSSRYLVKRTGEKVFLECVQDMDHENMFWYRQDPGLGLRLIYFSYDVKMKEKGDIPEGYSVSREKKERFSLILESASTNQTSMYLCASRRRGPGTEAFFGQGTRLTVV.